One sample yielded the 5 T cell receptor beta chains listed below, sequenced in a study of blood T cell repertoires in COVID-19. Profiled with immunoSEQ multiplex PCR; TCRdb holds only in-frame clones, not every one. Found here are tens of thousands of clones, about 87% of them singletons; the top ten hold 17%. Sequencing was done on a sample of peripheral blood. These receptors were collected from a human donor in a cohort sampled during active COVID-19.

This clone occurred once. This chain connects TRBV12-3 or TRBV12-4 to TRBJ2-7; D call uncertain. This CDR3 has 13 residues. V was cut by 3 bases and J by 5 bases, with 11 bases left in between. The CDR3 is CASSFEAGHEQYF. CDR3 DNA sequence: TGTGCCAGCAGTTTCGAGGCTGGCCACGAGCAGTACTTC.

This CDR3 reads CASSARTSGWGGELFF. CDR3 nucleotide sequence: TGTGCCAGCTCAGCCCGGACTAGCGGTTGGGGCGGGGAGCTGTTTTTT. V gene TRBV5-4 combines with J gene TRBJ2-2; 10 positions agree with TRBD2. With V trimmed by 7 bases and J by 7 bases, 13 bases remained unmatched. The CDR3 has 16 residues. Germline lookup yields CDR1 SGHNT and CDR2 YYREEE (reference sequence). Filled out from reference TRBV5-4 and TRBJ2-2, the complete variable domain reads ETGVTQSPTHLIKTRGQQVTLRCSSQSGHNTVSWYQQALGQGPQFIFQYYREEENGRGNFPPRFSGLQFPNYSSELNVNALELDDSALYLCASSARTSGWGGELFFGEGSRLTVL.

CDR3 DNA sequence: TGTGCCAGCAAGTTGGACAGCTCTGGAAACACCATATATTTT. Encoded protein: CASKLDSSGNTIYF. The J gene is TRBJ1-3, the V gene TRBV6-5, with D possibly being TRBD1 (6 bases). Germline CDR1 and CDR2: MNHEY and SVGAGI. The CDR3 length is 14 residues. Deletions cut 7 bases from V and 0 bases from J, with 10 bases between.

This clone was counted only a few times. V is TRBV5-1 and J is TRBJ2-7; 9 positions agree with TRBD1. There are 16 residues in the CDR3. After removal of 4 bases from V and 2 bases from J, the junction contained 10 bases not matched to a gene. Germline values: CDR1 SGHRS, CDR2 YFSETQ. In DNA, the CDR3 is TGCGCCAGCAGCGCCTCGGGACAGGGAGTCCCCTACGAGCAGTACTTC. Amino acids: CASSASGQGVPYEQYF.

The chain has TRBV28 and TRBJ1-6, with a tentative D call TRBD1 (6 bases). Between the trimmed V and J ends, which lost 6 bases and 6 bases, there was a span of 12 bases. This CDR3 comprises 14 residues. Germline V gives CDR1 MDHEN, CDR2 SYDVKM. The DNA for the CDR3 is TGTGCCAGCAGGACGGGGGGGGCTAATTCACCCCTCCACTTT. It codes for CASRTGGANSPLHF.